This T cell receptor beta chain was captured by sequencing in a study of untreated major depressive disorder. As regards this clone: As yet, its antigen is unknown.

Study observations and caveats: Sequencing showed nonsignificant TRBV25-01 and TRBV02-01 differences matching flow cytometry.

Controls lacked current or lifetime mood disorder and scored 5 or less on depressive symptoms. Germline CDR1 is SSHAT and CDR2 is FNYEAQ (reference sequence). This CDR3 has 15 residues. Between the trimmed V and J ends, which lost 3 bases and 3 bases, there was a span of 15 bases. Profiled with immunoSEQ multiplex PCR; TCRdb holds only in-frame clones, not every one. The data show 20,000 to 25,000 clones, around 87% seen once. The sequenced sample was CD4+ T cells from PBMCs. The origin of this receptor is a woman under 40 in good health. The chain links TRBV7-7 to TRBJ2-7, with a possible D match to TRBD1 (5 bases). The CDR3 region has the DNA TGTGCCAGCAGCTTTTATAGTGACAGCAACTACGAGCAGTACTTC. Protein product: CASSFYSDSNYEQYF.